This T cell receptor (beta chain) originates from a study of blood T cell repertoires in COVID-19. Study-level information: Donors in the United States, Italy and Spain gave samples during acute or convalescent COVID-19. Sources were T cells, B-cell-depleted T cells, or PBMCs; the material itself was cDNA or gDNA.

The method was immunoSEQ multiplex PCR; TCRdb's version includes in-frame clones alone and lacks a portion of them. The sample lists about 310,000 clones, nearly 90% occurring once. CDR1 SGHAT and CDR2 FQNNGV come from the germline V gene. There are 15 residues in the CDR3. Trimming removed 1 base at V and 4 bases at J, with 13 bases between. Material: peripheral blood. This sequence joins TRBV11-2 and TRBJ2-5, with D tentatively TRBD2 (5 bases). The sequence was collected from a woman aged 40-49 years with COVID-19, enrolled during active disease. This chain's CDR3 is CASSLGGYGAETQYF. The DNA for the CDR3 is TGTGCCAGCAGCTTAGGAGGGTATGGTGCAGAGACCCAGTACTTC.